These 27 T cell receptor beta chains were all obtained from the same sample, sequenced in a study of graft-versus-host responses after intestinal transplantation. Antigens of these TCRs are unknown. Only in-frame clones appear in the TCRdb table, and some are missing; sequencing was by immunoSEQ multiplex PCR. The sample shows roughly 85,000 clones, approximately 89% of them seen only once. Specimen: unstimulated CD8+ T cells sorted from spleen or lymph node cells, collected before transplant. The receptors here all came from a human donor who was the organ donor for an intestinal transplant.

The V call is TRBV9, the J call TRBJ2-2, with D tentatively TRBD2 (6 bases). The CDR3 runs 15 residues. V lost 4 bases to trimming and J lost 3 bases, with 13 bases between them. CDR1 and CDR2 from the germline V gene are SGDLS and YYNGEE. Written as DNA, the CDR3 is TGTGCCAGCAGCTCCAGGGACTCTTACACCGGGGAGCTGTTTTTT. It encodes CASSSRDSYTGELFF.

The CDR3 reads CSVGHTTGELFF. The CDR3 DNA sequence: TGCAGCGTTGGACATACCACCGGGGAGCTGTTTTTT. V gene TRBV29-1 combines with J gene TRBJ2-2; D is uncertain. The CDR3 has 12 amino acids. V lost 4 bases and J lost 4, with 7 bases in between. Germline values: CDR1 SQVTM, CDR2 ANQGSEA.

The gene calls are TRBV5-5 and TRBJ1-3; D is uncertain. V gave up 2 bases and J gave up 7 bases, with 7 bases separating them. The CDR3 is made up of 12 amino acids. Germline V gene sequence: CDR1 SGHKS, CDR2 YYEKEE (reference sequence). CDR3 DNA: TGTGCCAGCAGCTTTGGACCCAACACCATATATTTT. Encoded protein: CASSFGPNTIYF.

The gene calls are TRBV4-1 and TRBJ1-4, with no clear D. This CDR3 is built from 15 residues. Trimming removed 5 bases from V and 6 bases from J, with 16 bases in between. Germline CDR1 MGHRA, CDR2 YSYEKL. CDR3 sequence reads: CASSSETGVYEKLFF. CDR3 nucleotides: TGCGCCAGCAGCAGCGAGACCGGAGTCTATGAAAAACTGTTTTTT.

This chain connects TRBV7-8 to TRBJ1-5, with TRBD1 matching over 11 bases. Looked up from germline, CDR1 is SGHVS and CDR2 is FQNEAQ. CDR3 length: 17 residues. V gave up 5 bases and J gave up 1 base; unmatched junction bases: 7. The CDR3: CASSETGTGGSNQPQHF. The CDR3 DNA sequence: TGTGCCAGCAGCGAGACCGGGACAGGGGGAAGCAATCAGCCCCAGCATTTT.

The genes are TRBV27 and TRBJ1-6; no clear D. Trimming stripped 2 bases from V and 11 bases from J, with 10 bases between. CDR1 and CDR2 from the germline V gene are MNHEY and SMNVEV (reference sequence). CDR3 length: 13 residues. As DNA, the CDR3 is TGTGCCAGCAGTTTAAGTAGGCAAACACCCCTCCACTTT. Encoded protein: CASSLSRQTPLHF.

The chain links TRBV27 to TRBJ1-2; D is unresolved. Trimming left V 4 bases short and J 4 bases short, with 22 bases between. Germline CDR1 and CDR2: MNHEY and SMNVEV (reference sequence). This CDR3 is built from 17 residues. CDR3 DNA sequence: TGTGCCAGCAGTTCCCGGACTAAATTTGGCGCTGGCTATGGCTACACCTTC. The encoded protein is CASSSRTKFGAGYGYTF.

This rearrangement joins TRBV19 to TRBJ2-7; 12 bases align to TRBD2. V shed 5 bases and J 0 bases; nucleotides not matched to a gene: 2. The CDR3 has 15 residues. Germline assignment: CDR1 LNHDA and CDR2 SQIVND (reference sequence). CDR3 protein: CASSPLAGGSYEQYF. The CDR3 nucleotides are TGTGCCAGTAGTCCACTAGCGGGGGGCTCCTACGAGCAGTACTTC.

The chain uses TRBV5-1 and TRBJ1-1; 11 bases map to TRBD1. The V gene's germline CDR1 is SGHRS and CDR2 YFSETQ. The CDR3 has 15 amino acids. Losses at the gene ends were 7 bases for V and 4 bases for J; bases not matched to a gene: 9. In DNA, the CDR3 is TGCGCCAGCTTATGGACAGGGGGCGCAACCACTGAAGCTTTCTTT. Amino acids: CASLWTGGATTEAFF.

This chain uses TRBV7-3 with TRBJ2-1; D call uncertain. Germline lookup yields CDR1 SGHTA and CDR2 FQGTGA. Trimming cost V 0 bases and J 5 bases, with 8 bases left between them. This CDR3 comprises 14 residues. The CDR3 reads CASSLTMGNNEQFF. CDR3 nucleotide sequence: TGTGCCAGCAGCTTAACGATGGGGAACAATGAGCAGTTCTTC.

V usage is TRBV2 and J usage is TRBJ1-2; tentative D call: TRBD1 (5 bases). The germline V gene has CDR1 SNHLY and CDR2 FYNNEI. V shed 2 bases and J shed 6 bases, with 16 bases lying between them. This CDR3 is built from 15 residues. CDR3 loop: CASSEWRERDDGYTF. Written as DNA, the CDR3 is TGTGCCAGCAGTGAATGGCGGGAAAGGGACGATGGCTACACCTTC.

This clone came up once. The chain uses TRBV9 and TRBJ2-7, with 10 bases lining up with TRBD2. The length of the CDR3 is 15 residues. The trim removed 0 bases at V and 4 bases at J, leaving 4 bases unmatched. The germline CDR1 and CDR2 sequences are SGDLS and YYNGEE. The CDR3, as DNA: TGTGCCAGCAGCGTAGGAGCGGGAGGGGGTTACGAGCAGTACTTC. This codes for CASSVGAGGGYEQYF.

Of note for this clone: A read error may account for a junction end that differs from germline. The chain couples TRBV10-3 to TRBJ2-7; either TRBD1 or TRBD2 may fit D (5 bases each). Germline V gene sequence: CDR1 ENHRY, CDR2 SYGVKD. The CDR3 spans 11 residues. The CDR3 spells CAIRIEGLQYF. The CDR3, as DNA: TGTGCCATCAGGATAGAGGGGCTACAATATTTC.

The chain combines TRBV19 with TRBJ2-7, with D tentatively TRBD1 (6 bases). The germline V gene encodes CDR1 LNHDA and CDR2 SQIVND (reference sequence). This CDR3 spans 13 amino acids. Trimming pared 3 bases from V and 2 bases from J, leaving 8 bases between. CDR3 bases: TGTGCCAGTAGTATGACAGGAACCTACGAGCAGTACTTC. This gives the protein CASSMTGTYEQYF.

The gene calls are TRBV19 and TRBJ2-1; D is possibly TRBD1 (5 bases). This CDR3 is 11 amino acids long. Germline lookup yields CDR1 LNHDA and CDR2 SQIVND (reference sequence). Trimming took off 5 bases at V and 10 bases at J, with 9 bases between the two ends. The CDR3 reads CASSQGNEQFF. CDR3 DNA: TGTGCCAGTAGTCAGGGAAACGAGCAGTTCTTC.

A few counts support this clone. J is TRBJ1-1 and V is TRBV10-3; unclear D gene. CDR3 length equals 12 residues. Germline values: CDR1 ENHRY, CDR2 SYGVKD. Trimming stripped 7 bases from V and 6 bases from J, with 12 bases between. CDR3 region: CAIMGIGSEAFF. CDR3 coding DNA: TGTGCCATCATGGGCATTGGTTCTGAAGCTTTCTTT.

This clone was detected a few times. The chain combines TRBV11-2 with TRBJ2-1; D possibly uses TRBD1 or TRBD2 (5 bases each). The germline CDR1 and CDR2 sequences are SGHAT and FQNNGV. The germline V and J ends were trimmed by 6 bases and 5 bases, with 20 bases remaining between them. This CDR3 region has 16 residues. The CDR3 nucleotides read TGTGCCAGCAGGCAAAGCTCGTACGGGGCGAACAATGAGCAGTTCTTC. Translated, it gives CASRQSSYGANNEQFF.

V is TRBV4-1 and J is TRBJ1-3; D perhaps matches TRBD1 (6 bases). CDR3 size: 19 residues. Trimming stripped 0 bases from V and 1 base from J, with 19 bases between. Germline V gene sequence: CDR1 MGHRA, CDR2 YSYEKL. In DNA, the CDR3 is TGCGCCAGCAGCCAAGATCAAAGGCACACAGGGTCGTCTGGAAACACCATATATTTT. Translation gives CASSQDQRHTGSSGNTIYF.

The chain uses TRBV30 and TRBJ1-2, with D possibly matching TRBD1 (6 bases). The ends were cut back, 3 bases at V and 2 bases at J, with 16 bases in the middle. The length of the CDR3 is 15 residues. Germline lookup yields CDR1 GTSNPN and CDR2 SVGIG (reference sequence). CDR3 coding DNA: TGTGCCTGGAGCCCACCGAGGACAGCCAACTATGGCTACACCTTC. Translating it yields CAWSPPRTANYGYTF.

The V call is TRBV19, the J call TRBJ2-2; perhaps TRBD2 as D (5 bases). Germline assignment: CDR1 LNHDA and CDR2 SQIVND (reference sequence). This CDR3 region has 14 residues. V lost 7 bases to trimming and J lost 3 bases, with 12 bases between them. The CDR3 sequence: CASKEWRDTGELFF. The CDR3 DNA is TGTGCCAGTAAGGAGTGGCGGGACACCGGGGAGCTGTTTTTT.

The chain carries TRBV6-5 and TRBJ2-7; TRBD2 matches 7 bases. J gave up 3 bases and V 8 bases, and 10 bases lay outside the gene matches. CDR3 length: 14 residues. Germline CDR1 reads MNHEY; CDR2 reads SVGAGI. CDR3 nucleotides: TGTGCCAGCGGCCCTGGGGGGAGGGGCTACGAGCAGTACTTC. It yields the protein CASGPGGRGYEQYF.

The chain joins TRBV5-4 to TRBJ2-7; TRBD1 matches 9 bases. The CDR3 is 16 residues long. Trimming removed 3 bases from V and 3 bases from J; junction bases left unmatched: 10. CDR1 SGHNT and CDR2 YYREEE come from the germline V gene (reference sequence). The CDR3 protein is CASSSIPGQGIYEQYF. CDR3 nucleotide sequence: TGTGCCAGCAGCTCGATACCGGGACAGGGAATCTACGAGCAGTACTTC.

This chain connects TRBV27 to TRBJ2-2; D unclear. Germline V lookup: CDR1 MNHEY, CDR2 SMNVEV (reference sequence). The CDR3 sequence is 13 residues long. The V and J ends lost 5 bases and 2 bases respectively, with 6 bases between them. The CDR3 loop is CASSTHNTGELFF. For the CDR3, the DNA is TGTGCCAGCAGTACTCACAACACCGGGGAGCTGTTTTTT.

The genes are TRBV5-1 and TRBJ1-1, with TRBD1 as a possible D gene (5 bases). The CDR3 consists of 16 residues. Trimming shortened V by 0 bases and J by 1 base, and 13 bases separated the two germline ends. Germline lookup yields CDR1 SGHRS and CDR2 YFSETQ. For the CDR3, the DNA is TGCGCCAGCAGCTTGGCAGAGGCAGGGACGAACACTGAAGCTTTCTTT. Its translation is CASSLAEAGTNTEAFF. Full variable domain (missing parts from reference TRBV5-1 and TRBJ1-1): KAGVTQTPRYLIKTRGQQVTLSCSPISGHRSVSWYQQTPGQGLQFLFEYFSETQRNKGNFPGRFSGRQFSNSRSEMNVSTLELGDSALYLCASSLAEAGTNTEAFFGQGTRLTVV.

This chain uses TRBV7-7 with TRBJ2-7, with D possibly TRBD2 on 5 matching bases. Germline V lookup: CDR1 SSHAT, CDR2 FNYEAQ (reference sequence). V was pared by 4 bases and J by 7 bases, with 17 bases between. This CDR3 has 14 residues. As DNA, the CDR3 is TGTGCCAGCAGCTCCTCCTCGGGATCCCCGGAGCAGTACTTC. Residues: CASSSSSGSPEQYF.

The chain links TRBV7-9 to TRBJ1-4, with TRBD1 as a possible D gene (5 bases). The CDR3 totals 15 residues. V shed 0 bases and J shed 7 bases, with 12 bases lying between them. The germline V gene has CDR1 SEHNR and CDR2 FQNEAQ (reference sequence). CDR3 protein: CASSLAPQGTEKLFF. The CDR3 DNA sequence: TGTGCCAGCAGCTTAGCGCCTCAGGGAACTGAAAAACTGTTTTTT.

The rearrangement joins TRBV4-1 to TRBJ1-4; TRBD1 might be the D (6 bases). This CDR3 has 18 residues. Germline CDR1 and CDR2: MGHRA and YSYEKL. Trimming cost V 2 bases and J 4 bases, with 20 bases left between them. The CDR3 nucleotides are TGCGCCAGCAGCCAACGGGGGGCTCTACTTCTGGGTAATGAAAAACTGTTTTTT. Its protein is CASSQRGALLLGNEKLFF.